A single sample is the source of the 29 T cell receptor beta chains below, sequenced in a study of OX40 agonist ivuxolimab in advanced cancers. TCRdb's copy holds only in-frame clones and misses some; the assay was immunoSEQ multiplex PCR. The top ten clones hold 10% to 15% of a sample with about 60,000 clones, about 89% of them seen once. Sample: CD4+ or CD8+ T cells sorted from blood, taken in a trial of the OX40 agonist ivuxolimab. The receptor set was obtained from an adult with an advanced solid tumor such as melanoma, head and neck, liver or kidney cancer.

CDR3 region: CASRSRGQGPYEQYF. In nucleotides, the CDR3 is TGTGCCAGCAGATCTCGCGGACAGGGCCCATACGAGCAGTACTTC. V gene TRBV6-5 combines with J gene TRBJ2-7; 8 nucleotides align to TRBD1. The germline V gene has CDR1 MNHEY and CDR2 SVGAGI. The CDR3 covers 15 residues. V trimming: 6 bases; J trimming: 4 bases; junction bases outside the gene matches: 11.

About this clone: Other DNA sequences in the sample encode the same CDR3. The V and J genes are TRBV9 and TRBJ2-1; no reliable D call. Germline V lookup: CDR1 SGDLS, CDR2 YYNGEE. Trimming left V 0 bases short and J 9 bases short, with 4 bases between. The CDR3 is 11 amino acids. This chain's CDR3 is CASSVAGEQFF. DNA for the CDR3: TGTGCCAGCAGCGTAGCGGGTGAGCAGTTCTTC. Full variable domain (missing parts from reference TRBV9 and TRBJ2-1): DSGVTQTPKHLITATGQRVTLRCSPRSGDLSVYWYQQSLDQGLQFLIQYYNGEERAKGNILERFSAQQFPDLHSELNLSSLELGDSALYFCASSVAGEQFFGPGTRLTVL.

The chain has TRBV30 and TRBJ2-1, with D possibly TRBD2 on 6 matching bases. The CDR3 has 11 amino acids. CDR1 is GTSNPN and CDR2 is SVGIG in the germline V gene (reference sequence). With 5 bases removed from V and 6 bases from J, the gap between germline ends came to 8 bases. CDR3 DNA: TGTGCCTGGGAGACTAGCAATGAGCAGTTCTTC. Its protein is CAWETSNEQFF.

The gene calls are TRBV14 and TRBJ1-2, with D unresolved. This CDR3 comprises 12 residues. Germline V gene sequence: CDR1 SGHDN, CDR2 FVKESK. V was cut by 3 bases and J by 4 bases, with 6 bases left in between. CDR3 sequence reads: CASSQGVYGYTF. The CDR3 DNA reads TGTGCCAGCAGCCAGGGCGTCTATGGCTACACCTTC.

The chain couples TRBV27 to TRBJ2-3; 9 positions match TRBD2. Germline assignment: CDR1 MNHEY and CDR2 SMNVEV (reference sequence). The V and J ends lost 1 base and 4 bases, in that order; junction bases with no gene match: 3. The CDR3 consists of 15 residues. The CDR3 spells CASSLLAGAADTQYF. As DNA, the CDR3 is TGTGCCAGCAGTTTATTAGCGGGAGCGGCAGATACGCAGTATTTT.

The CDR3 is CASSRERYNEQFF. DNA of the CDR3: TGTGCCAGCAGCCGCGAGCGGTACAATGAGCAGTTCTTC. This sequence joins TRBV7-3 and TRBJ2-1, with a tentative D call TRBD2 (5 bases). Germline V lookup: CDR1 SGHTA, CDR2 FQGTGA. The CDR3 is made up of 13 amino acids. V lost 5 bases to trimming and J lost 4 bases, with 9 bases between them.

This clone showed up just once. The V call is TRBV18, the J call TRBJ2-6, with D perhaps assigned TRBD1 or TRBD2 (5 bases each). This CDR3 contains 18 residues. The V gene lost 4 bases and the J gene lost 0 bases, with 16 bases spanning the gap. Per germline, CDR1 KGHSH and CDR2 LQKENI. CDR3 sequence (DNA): TGTGCCAGCTCACTTCGGGACCTCCCCAGCTCTGGGGCCAACGTCCTGACTTTC. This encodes CASSLRDLPSSGANVLTF.

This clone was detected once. Here the CDR3 DNA reads TGTGCCAGCAGTGAAATGGGTTTTACCTACGAGCAGTACGTC. This encodes CASSEMGFTYEQYV. This chain joins TRBV6-1 and TRBJ2-7; unclear D gene. The germline V gene encodes CDR1 MNHNS and CDR2 SASEGT. V was pared by 2 bases and J by 2 bases, with 10 bases between. This CDR3 region has 14 residues.

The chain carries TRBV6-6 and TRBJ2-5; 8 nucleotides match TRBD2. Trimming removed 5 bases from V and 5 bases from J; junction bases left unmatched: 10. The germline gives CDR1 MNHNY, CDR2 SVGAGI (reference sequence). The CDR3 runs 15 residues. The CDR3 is CASSPLGGGRETQYF. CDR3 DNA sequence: TGTGCCAGCAGTCCACTCGGGGGGGGGCGTGAGACCCAGTACTTC.

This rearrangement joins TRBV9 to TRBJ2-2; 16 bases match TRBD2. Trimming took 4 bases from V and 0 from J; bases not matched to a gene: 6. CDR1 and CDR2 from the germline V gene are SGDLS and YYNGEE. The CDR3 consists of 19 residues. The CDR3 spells CASSPPGLAGGANTGELFF. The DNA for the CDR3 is TGTGCCAGCAGCCCACCGGGACTAGCGGGAGGGGCGAACACCGGGGAGCTGTTTTTT.

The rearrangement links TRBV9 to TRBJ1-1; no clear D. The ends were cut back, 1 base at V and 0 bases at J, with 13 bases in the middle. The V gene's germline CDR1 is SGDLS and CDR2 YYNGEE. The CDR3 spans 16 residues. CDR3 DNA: TGTGCCAGCAGCGTATCGGCCGGGGAGATGAACACTGAAGCTTTCTTT. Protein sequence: CASSVSAGEMNTEAFF.

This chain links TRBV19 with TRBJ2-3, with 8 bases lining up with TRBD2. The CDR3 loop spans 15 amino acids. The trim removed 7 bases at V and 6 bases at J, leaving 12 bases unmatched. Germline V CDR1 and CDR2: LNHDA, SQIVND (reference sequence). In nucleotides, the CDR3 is TGTGCCAGTACGGGCAGCGGGAGTTCAGTTGATACGCAGTATTTT. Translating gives CASTGSGSSVDTQYF.

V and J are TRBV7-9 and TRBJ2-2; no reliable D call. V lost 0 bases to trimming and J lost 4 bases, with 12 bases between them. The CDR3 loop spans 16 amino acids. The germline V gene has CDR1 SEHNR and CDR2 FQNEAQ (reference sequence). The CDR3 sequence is CASSLAPKVFTGELFF. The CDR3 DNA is TGTGCCAGCAGCTTAGCCCCGAAAGTCTTCACCGGGGAGCTGTTTTTT.

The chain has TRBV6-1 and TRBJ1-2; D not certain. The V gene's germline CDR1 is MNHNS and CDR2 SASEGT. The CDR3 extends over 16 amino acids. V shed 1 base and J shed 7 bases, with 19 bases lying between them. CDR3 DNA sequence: TGTGCCAGCAGTGAAGTTATTAGCGGCCTCTTGGGTGGCTACACCTTC. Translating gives CASSEVISGLLGGYTF.

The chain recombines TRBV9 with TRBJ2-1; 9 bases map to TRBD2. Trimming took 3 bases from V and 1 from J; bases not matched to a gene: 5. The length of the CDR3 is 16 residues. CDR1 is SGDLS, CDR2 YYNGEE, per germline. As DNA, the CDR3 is TGTGCCAGCAGCGGAACTAGCGGGTCATCCTACAATGAGCAGTTCTTC. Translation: CASSGTSGSSYNEQFF.

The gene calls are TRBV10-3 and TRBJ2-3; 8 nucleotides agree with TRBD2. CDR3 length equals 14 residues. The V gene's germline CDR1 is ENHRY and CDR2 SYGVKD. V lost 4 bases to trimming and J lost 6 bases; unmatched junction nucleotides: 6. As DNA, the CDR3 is TGTGCCATCAGTGTGGCGGGGGGATCGGATACGCAGTATTTT. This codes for CAISVAGGSDTQYF.

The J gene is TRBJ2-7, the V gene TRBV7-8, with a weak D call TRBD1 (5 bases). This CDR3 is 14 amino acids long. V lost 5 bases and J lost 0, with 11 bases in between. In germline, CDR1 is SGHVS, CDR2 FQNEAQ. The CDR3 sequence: CASSPTGSSYEQYV. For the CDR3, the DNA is TGTGCCAGCAGCCCAACAGGAAGCTCCTACGAGCAGTACGTC.

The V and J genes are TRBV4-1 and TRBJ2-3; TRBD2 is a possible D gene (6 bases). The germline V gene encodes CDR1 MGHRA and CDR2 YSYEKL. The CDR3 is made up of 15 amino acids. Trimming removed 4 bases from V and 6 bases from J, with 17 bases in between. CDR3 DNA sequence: TGCGCCAGCAGCCCTCCAGGGACTGGTGGGGATACGCAGTATTTT. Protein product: CASSPPGTGGDTQYF.

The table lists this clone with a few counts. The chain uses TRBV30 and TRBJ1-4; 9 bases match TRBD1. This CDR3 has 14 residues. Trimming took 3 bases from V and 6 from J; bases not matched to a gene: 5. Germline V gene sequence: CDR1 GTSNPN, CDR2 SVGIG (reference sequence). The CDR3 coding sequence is TGTGCCTGGAGAACGACAGGGGGTTATGAAAAACTGTTTTTT. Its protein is CAWRTTGGYEKLFF.

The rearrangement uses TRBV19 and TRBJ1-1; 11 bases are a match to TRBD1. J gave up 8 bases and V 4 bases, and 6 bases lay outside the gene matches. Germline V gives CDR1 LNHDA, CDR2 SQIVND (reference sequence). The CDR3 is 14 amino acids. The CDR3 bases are TGTGCCAGTAGTACATGGACAGGGGGCGGCGAAGCTTTCTTT. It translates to CASSTWTGGGEAFF.

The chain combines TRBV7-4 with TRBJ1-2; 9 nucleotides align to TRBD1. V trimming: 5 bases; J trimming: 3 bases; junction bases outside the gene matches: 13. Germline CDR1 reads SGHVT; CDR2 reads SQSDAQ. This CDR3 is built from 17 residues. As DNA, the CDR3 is TGTGCCAGCAGCCCCGACAGGGGGGGGTCTAAAGACTATGGCTACACCTTC. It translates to CASSPDRGGSKDYGYTF.

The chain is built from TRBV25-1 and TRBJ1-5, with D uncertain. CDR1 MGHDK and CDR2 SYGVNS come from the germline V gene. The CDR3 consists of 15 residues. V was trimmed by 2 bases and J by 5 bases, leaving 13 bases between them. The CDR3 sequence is CASSEGWGQDQPQHF. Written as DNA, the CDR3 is TGTGCCAGCAGTGAAGGCTGGGGTCAGGATCAGCCCCAGCATTTT.

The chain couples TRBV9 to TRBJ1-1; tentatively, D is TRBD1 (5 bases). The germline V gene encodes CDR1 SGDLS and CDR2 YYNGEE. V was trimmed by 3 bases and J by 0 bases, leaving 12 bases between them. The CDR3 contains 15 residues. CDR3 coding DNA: TGTGCCAGCAGCGCCTGGGACGGGATGAACACTGAAGCTTTCTTT. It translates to CASSAWDGMNTEAFF.

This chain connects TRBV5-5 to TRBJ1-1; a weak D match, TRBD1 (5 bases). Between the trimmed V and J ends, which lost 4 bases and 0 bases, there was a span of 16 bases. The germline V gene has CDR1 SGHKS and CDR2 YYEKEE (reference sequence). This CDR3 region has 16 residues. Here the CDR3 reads CASSANDRRMNTEAFF. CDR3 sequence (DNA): TGTGCCAGCAGCGCGAACGACAGAAGAATGAACACTGAAGCTTTCTTT. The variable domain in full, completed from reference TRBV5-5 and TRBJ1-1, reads DAGVTQSPTHLIKTRGQQVTLRCSPISGHKSVSWYQQVLGQGPQFIFQYYEKEERGRGNFPDRFSARQFPNYSSELNVNALLLGDSALYLCASSANDRRMNTEAFFGQGTRLTVV.

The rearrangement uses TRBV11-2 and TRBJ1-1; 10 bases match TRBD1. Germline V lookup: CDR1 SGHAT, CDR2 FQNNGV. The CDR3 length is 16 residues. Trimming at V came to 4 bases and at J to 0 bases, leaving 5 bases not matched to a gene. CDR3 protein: CASSYPGQGMNTEAFF. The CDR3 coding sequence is TGTGCCAGCAGCTACCCGGGACAGGGGATGAACACTGAAGCTTTCTTT.

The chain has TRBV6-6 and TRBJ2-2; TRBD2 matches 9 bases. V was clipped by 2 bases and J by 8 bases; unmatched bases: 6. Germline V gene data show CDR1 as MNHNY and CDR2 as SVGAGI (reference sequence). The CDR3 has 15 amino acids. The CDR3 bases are TGTGCCAGCAGTTACGCCGGTAGCGGGAGAGGGGAGCTGTTTTTT. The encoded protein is CASSYAGSGRGELFF.

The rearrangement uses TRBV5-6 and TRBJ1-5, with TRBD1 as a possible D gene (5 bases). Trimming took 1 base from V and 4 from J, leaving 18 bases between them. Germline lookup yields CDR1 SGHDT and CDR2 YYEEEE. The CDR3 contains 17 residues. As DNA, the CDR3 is TGTGCCAGCAGCTTGTCCCCCGGGGACCACGGGAATCAGCCCCAGCATTTT. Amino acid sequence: CASSLSPGDHGNQPQHF. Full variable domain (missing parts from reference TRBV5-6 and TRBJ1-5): DAGVTQSPTHLIKTRGQQVTLRCSPKSGHDTVSWYQQALGQGPQFIFQYYEEEERQRGNFPDRFSGHQFPNYSSELNVNALLLGDSALYLCASSLSPGDHGNQPQHFGDGTRLSIL.

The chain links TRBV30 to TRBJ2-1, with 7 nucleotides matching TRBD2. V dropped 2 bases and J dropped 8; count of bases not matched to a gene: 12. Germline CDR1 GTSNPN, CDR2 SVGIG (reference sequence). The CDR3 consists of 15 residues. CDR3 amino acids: CAWSSRASGLHEQFF. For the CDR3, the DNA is TGTGCCTGGAGTTCCAGGGCTAGCGGTTTACATGAGCAGTTCTTC.

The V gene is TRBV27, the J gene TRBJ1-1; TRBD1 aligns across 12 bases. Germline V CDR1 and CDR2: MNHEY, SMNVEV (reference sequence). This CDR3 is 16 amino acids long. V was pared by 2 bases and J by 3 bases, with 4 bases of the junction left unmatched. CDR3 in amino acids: CASSLGTGGLYTEAFF. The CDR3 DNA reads TGTGCCAGCAGTTTAGGGACAGGGGGCTTGTACACTGAAGCTTTCTTT.